This T cell receptor (beta chain) was identified in a study of shared clonotypes between healthy human individuals. Data came from immunoSEQ multiplex PCR; TCRdb stores just in-frame clones and leaves some out. The profile covers roughly 2,000,000 clones, with just under 95% appearing a single time and around 1.2% taken by the ten largest. The CDR3 has 16 amino acids. The germline V and J ends were trimmed by 5 bases and 4 bases, with 20 bases remaining between them. The germline V gene encodes CDR1 PRHDT and CDR2 FYEKMQ (reference sequence). CD8 cells regarded as naive lacked CD45RO, were positively chosen for CCR7, and omitted terminally differentiated effector memory CD45RA+ cells.

This chain connects TRBV13 to TRBJ2-5, with TRBD2 as a possible D gene (6 bases). The sample consisted of naive CD8+ T cells sorted from blood. This TCR came from a man younger than 30 in good health. The CDR3 sequence is CASSGLARGGRETQYF. The CDR3 DNA reads TGTGCCAGCAGCGGGCTAGCCCGGGGAGGTCGAGAGACCCAGTACTTC.